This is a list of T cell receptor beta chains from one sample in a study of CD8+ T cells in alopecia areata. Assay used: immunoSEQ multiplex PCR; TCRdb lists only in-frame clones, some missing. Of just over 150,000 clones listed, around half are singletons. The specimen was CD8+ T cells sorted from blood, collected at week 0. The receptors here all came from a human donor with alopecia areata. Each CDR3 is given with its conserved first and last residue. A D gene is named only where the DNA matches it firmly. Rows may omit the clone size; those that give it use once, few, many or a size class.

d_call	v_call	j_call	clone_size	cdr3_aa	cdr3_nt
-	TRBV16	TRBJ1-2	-	CASSQSVPNGYTF	TGTGCCAGCAGCCAATCAGTACCGAATGGCTACACCTTC
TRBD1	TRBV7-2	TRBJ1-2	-	CASSLRADLDRANYGYTF	TGTGCCAGCAGCTTACGCGCCGACTTGGACAGGGCTAACTATGGCTACACCTTC
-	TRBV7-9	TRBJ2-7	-	CASSTTGGRVYEQYF	TGTGCCAGCAGCACAACGGGGGGCCGGGTCTACGAGCAGTACTTC
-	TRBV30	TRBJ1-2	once	CAWDAGFGYTF	TGTGCCTGGGATGCAGGGTTTGGCTACACCTTC
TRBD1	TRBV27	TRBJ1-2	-	CASSSGTGPNYGYTF	TGTGCCAGCAGTTCCGGGACAGGGCCTAACTATGGCTACACCTTC
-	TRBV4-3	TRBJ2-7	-	CASSQDSSGNEQYF	TGCGCCAGCAGCCAAGATTCTTCGGGAAACGAGCAGTACTTC
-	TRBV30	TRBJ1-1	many	CAWNGGTTEAFF	TGTGCCTGGAACGGGGGAACCACTGAAGCTTTCTTT
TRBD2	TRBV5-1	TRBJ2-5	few	CASNQKHGGETQYF	TGCGCCAGCAACCAGAAACACGGGGGGGAGACCCAGTACTTC
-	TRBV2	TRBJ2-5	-	CASLDSWEQETQYF	TGTGCCAGCCTGGACAGTTGGGAGCAAGAGACCCAGTACTTC
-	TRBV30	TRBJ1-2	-	CAWIAGGNYGYTF	TGTGCCTGGATCGCCGGGGGTAACTATGGCTACACCTTC
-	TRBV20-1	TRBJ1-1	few	CSARTRSEAFF	TGCAGTGCTAGAACACGTTCTGAAGCTTTCTTT
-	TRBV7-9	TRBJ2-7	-	CASSGEPSYEQYF	TGTGCCAGCAGCGGAGAGCCCTCCTACGAGCAGTACTTC
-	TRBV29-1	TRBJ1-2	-	CSVDWGMGGYTF	TGCAGCGTTGATTGGGGGATGGGTGGCTACACCTTC
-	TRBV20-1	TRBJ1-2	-	CSAPYGYTF	TGCAGTGCTCCCTATGGCTACACCTTC
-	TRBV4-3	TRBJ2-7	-	CASSQVLAGEDYEQYF	TGCGCCAGCAGCCAGGTACTAGCCGGCGAGGACTACGAGCAGTACTTC
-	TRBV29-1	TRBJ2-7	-	CSVAFPHTTRYEQYF	TGCAGCGTTGCCTTTCCCCATACTACTCGCTACGAGCAGTACTTC
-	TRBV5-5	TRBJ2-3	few	CASSPPDRLSTDTQYF	TGTGCCAGCAGCCCCCCCGACAGGCTGAGCACAGATACGCAGTATTTT
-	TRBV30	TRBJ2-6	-	CAWSVEEGRTGANVLTF	TGTGCCTGGAGTGTAGAGGAGGGCCGGACTGGGGCCAACGTCCTGACTTTC
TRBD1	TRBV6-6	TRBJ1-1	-	CASRGARDSPEAFF	TGTGCCAGCAGGGGGGCTCGGGACAGCCCTGAAGCTTTCTTT
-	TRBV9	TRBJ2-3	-	CASSQERALPDTQYF	TGTGCCAGCAGCCAAGAACGCGCCCTCCCAGATACGCAGTATTTT
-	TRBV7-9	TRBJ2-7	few	CASSGPLTYEQYF	TGTGCCAGCAGCGGACCGCTTACCTACGAGCAGTACTTC
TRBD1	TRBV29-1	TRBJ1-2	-	CSVVGQNYGYTF	TGCAGCGTAGTGGGACAGAACTATGGCTACACCTTC
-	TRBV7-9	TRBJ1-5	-	CASSLGGLEPQHF	TGTGCCAGCAGCTTGGGGGGGTTGGAGCCCCAGCATTTT
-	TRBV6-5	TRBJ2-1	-	CASSGTLPIIDEQFF	TGTGCCAGCAGTGGGACCCTCCCGATAATCGATGAGCAGTTCTTC
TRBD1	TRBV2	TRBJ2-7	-	CASSDPGTEYEQYF	TGTGCCAGCAGTGACCCCGGGACAGAGTACGAGCAGTACTTC
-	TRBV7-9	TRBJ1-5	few	CASSAEGNQPQHF	TGTGCCAGCAGCGCCGAGGGGAATCAGCCCCAGCATTTT
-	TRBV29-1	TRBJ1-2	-	CSVEDVREGSYGYTF	TGCAGCGTTGAAGACGTTCGGGAGGGTAGCTATGGCTACACCTTC
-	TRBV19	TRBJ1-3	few	CASSISRSGNTIYF	TGTGCCAGTAGTATATCAAGGAGTGGAAACACCATATATTTT
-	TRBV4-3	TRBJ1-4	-	CASSQDGTGSEKLFF	TGCGCCAGCAGCCAAGATGGGACCGGGAGTGAAAAACTGTTTTTT
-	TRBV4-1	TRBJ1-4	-	CASSQDWVLEGLFF	TGCGCCAGCAGCCAAGATTGGGTACTGGAGGGACTGTTTTTT
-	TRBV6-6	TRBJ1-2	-	CASSLGVGGGYTF	TGTGCCAGTAGCCTTGGGGTGGGAGGCGGCTACACCTTC
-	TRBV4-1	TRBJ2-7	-	CASSPLKTSSYEQYF	TGCGCCAGCAGCCCATTAAAGACTAGTTCCTACGAGCAGTACTTC
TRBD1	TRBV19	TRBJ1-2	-	CASSGGTGGSYGYTF	TGTGCCAGTAGTGGTGGGACAGGGGGATCCTATGGCTACACCTTC
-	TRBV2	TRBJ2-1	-	CASRDSTRADEQFF	TGTGCCAGCAGGGATTCGACACGGGCCGATGAGCAGTTCTTC
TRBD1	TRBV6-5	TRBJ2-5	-	CASTYGTGGEETQYF	TGTGCCAGCACATACGGGACAGGGGGAGAAGAGACCCAGTACTTC
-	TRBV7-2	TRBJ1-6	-	CASSQYAGPWDSPLHF	TGTGCCAGCAGCCAATACGCAGGGCCATGGGATTCACCCCTCCACTTT
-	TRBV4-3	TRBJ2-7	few	CASSQDFQGLYEQYF	TGCGCCAGCAGCCAAGATTTCCAAGGTCTCTACGAGCAGTACTTC
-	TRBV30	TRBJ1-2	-	CAWYAGGADSGYTF	TGTGCCTGGTACGCCGGGGGGGCAGATAGTGGCTACACCTTC
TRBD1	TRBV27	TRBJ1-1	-	CASSCSRGGTGDSMNTEAFF	TGTGCCAGCAGTTGCTCCCGGGGCGGGACAGGGGATTCGATGAACACTGAAGCTTTCTTT
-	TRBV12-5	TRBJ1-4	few	CASGLVSTNEKLFF	TGTGCTAGTGGTTTGGTAAGCACGAATGAAAAACTGTTTTTT
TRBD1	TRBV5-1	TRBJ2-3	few	CASSNPRGPDTDTQYF	TGCGCCAGCAGCAACCCGAGGGGGCCAGACACAGATACGCAGTATTTT
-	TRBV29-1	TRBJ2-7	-	CSVEPSSDEQYF	TGCAGCGTTGAACCCTCCTCCGACGAGCAGTACTTC
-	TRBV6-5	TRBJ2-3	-	CASRSTDTQYF	TGTGCCAGCAGGAGCACAGATACGCAGTATTTT
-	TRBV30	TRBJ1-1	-	CAWSRDLNTEAFF	TGTGCCTGGAGTAGGGATTTGAACACTGAAGCTTTCTTT
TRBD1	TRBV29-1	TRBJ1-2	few	CSVEEGQGIDGYTF	TGCAGCGTTGAAGAGGGACAGGGTATCGATGGCTACACCTTC
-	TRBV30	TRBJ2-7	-	CAWSPRWGYEQYF	TGTGCCTGGAGTCCCAGGTGGGGCTACGAGCAGTACTTC
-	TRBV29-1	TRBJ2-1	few	CSARGSGYNEQFF	TGCAGCGCACGGGGTTCGGGGTACAATGAGCAGTTCTTC
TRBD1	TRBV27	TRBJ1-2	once	CASSFSRQGRSGYTF	TGTGCCAGCAGTTTTAGTAGACAGGGGAGGAGTGGCTACACCTTC
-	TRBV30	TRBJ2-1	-	CAWSPVGSYNEQFF	TGTGCCTGGAGCCCGGTTGGCTCCTACAATGAGCAGTTCTTC
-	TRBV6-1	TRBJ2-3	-	CASSEAGGGHTDTQYF	TGTGCCAGCAGTGAAGCAGGCGGGGGCCATACAGATACGCAGTATTTT
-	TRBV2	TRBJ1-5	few	CASNRGGQPQHF	TGTGCCAGCAACCGAGGAGGTCAGCCCCAGCATTTT
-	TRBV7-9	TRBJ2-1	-	CASSLDFDSFFRDEQFF	TGTGCCAGCAGCTTAGATTTTGACAGTTTTTTCAGGGATGAGCAGTTCTTC
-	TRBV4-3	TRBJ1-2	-	CASSQDNTDRYGYTF	TGCGCCAGCAGCCAAGATAACACAGACCGCTATGGCTACACCTTC
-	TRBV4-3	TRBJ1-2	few	CASSQGEGKGYTF	TGCGCCAGCAGCCAAGGTGAAGGGAAGGGCTACACCTTC
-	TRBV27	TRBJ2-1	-	CASSLSSYNEQFF	TGTGCCAGCAGTTTATCCTCGTACAATGAGCAGTTCTTC
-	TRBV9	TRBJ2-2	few	CASSVARDPSNTGELFF	TGTGCCAGCAGCGTAGCTCGGGACCCCAGTAACACCGGGGAGCTGTTTTTT
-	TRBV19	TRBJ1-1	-	CASTRFAMNTEAFF	TGTGCCAGTACCCGGTTTGCCATGAACACTGAAGCTTTCTTT
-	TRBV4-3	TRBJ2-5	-	CASSLTEGDRETQYF	TGCGCCAGCAGCCTAACTGAGGGAGATCGAGAGACCCAGTACTTC
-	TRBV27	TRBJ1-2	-	CASSHRDTQSKGYTF	TGTGCCAGCAGTCACCGGGACACCCAGTCTAAAGGCTACACCTTC
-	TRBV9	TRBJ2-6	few	CASSVGSGRSGANVLTF	TGTGCCAGCAGCGTGGGGAGCGGAAGATCTGGGGCCAACGTCCTGACTTTC